The present T cell receptor beta chain was sequenced within a study of regulatory T cells in long-lasting Graves disease. Sequencing libraries for TCR beta were prepared with iRepertoire HTBI primers and Arm-PCR of CDR3 regions. Each CDR3 protein is one row after TCRdb ran MiXCR on the multiplex PCR reads. The sample has about 430,000 distinct CDR3 sequences, 15% seen once. This clonotype was detected only once. Time point given: newly diagnosed GD, antithyroid drugs for less than 3 months. PBMC RNA was the source of the TCR library. One endocrinology department in Xi'an, China, was where patients came from. After removal of 6 bases from V and 2 bases from J, the junction contained 10 bases not matched to a gene. The CDR3 runs 16 residues. Germline V gene data show CDR1 as SGHTA and CDR2 as FQGNSA. These same records also appear under a second study, on T cells in Graves' hyperthyroidism and ophthalmopathy. That report notes: Patients were excluded for uncontrolled infection, other autoimmune disease, pregnancy or lactation.

This TCR derives from a woman between 40 and 50 years old with Graves disease. This chain joins TRBV7-2 and TRBJ2-1; the match to TRBD1 covers 7 bases. Sequenced material: peripheral blood mononuclear cells (PBMCs), taken at new diagnosis, from a patient treated with antithyroid drugs. CDR3 loop: CASSPPTGNTYNEQFF. CDR3 DNA: TGTGCCAGCAGTCCACCGACAGGGAACACCTACAATGAGCAGTTCTTC.